This T cell receptor (beta chain) was profiled in a study of identical twins. This clonotype turned up a few times. Its antigen is still unknown. MiXCR was run by TCRdb on the 5' RACE reads, yielding one entry per CDR3 protein. The table has about 220,000 distinct CDR3 sequences, 6% to 9% seen once; the top ten hold 1.5% to 2.5%. Study-level points and caveats: For out-of-frame alpha sequences shared by twins, low generation probability was in excess.

The CDR3 length is 16 residues. Germline CDR1 is SGDLS and CDR2 is YYNGEE. J was trimmed by 1 base and V by 2 bases; bases with no gene match: 8. In addition, the sample was reused for a study of yellow fever vaccine responses in identical twins.

The clonotype comes from a woman aged 18-29 years in good health. Sequenced: memory (CD45RO+) T cells sorted from blood. The chain has TRBV9 and TRBJ1-1; 7 positions match TRBD1. Here the CDR3 DNA reads TGTGCCAGCAGCGTGAGCCGGACAGGAGGGAACACTGAAGCTTTCTTT. This translates into CASSVSRTGGNTEAFF.